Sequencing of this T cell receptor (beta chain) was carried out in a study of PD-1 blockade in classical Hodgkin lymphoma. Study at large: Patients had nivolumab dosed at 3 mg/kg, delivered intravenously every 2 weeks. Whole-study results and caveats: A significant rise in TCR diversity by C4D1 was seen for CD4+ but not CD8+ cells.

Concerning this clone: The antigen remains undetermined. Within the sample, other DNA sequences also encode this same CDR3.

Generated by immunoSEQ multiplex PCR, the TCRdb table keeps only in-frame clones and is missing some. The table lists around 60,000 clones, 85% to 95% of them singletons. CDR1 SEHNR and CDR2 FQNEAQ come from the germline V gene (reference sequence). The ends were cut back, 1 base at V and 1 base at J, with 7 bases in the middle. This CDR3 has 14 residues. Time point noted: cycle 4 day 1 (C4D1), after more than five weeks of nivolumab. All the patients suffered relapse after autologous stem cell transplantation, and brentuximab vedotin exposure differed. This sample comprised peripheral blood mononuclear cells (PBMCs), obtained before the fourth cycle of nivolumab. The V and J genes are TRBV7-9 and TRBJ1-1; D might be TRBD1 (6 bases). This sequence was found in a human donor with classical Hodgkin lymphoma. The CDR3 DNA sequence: TGTGCCAGCAGCTTAGGGGGGGCGAACACTGAAGCTTTCTTT. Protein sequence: CASSLGGANTEAFF.